This T cell receptor beta chain was retrieved from a study of T cell clones after liver transplantation. At the level of the study: Standard immunosuppression, with no induction, continued until 12-24 months after transplant. The study's findings and limits: Small, mixed patient groups and varying post-transplant times limit these conclusions. Low donor cell numbers restricted donor-reactive repertoire measurement in a couple of subjects.

Method: immunoSEQ multiplex PCR; TCRdb's copy keeps in-frame clones and lacks some. This sample has about 99,000 clones; around 86% occur once, and the top ten carry 0.85% to 1%. V lost 5 bases, J lost 7 bases, and 18 bases lay in between. Germline V CDR1 and CDR2: SEHNR, FQNEAQ (reference sequence). The CDR3 length is 14 residues. This clone was recorded a few times. Its antigen is as yet unknown. The source of this sequence is a human donor who received a liver transplant. The V gene is TRBV7-9, the J gene TRBJ2-7; D might be TRBD2 (5 bases). The source material was CD4+ T cells from blood, sampled before liver transplant. The CDR3 sequence: CASSLPGSLREQYF. In DNA, the CDR3 is TGTGCCAGCAGCCTACCGGGGTCCCTCCGGGAGCAGTACTTC.